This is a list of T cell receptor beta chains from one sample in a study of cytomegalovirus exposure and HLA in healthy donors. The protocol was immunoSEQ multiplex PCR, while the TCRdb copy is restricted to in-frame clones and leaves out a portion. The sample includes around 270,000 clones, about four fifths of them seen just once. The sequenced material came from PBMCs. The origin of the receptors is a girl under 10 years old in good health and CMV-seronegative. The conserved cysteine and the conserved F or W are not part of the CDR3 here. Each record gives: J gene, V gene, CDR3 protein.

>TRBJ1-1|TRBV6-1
ASRDRENTEAF
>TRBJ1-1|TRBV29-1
SVGRGGTGTEAF
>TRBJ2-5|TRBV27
ASSFKFGRGETQY
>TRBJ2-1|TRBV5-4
ASSLDPGLAGGPPF
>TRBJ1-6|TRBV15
ATSRDDRDNSPLH
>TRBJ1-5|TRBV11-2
ASSAGVGQPQH
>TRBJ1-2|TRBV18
ASSPGSRNYGYT
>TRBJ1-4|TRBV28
ASSLQGAREKLF
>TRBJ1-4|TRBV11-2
ASKKDRANEKLF
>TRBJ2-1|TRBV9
ASSVGTSGRDYNEQF
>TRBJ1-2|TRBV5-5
ASSLGAGLYGYT
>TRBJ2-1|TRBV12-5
ASGSGTPYNEQF
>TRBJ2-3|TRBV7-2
ASSLASVPSTDTQY
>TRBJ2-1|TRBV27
ASSLEAGGPYNEQF
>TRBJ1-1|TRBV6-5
ASSYLSTGPNEAF
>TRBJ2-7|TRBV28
ASSYADTYREQY
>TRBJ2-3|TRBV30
AWSVRRTSGRPDTQY
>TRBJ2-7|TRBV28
ASSLFAGQGSPWTYEQY
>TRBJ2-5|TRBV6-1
ASSELRGRETQY
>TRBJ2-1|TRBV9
ASSAPTSSYNEQF
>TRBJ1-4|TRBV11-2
ASSPSADGEKLF
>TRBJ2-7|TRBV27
ASSLDLGTATYEQY
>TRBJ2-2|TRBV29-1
SVEHRVGGELF
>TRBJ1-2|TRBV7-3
ASSAGQGGNGYT
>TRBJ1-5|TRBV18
ASSPPNNQPQH
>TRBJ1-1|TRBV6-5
ASSYSMGGHTEAF
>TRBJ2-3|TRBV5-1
ASSLGGTGVLDTQY
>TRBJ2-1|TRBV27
ASSPLWETTGNEQF
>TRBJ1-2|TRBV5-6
ASSPEGAAYGYT
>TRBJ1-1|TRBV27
ASSTLRGQAF
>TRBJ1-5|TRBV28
ASGRYRGGNQPQH
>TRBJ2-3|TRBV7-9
ASSFIAGWQPDTQY
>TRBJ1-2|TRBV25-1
ASSDRLPGGIDYGYT
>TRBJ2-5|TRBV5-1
ASSFSGGDQETQY
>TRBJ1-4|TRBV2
ASSPQDEKLF
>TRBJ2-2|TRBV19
ASSRGQGTGELF
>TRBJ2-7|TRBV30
AWSPIGVPEQY
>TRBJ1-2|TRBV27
ASSWSGQALNSYT
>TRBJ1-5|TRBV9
ASSGGQGGNQPQH
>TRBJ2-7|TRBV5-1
ASSLSGTNYEQY
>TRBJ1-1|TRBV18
ASSPPSLGKTEAF
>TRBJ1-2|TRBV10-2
ASRHGQDGYGYT
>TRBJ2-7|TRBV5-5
ASSGRWTASSYEQY
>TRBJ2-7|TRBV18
ASSPKGGTYEQY
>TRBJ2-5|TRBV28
ASNDRGETQY
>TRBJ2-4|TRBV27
ASSQAVAKNIQY
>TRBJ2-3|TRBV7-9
ASSLGEGTTTDTQY
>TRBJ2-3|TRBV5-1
ASSLGATSTDTQY
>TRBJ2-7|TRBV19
ASNMAGGFDEQY
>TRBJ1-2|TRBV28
ATRGEGYT
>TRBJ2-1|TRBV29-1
SVDGTSGGVVQF